Listed below are T cell receptor beta chains from one sample, sequenced in a study of T cell responses to AZD1222 COVID-19 vaccine. Clones were read by immunoSEQ multiplex PCR, and TCRdb kept only the in-frame ones, dropping some. The table lists 150,000 to 200,000 clones, roughly 88% of them singletons. The specimen comprised peripheral blood, sampled 28 days after the second AZD1222 dose. The receptors shown here come from an adult who received the AZD1222 COVID-19 vaccine. The CDR3 runs from the conserved cysteine through the conserved F or W. D genes are given only for firm matches. The size field is filled for only some rows; it gives once, few, many or a size class.

V gene	CDR3 length	J gene	D gene	clone size	CDR3 protein	CDR3 DNA
TRBV27	15	TRBJ1-1	NA	NA	CASSLRTAGPTEAFF	TGTGCCAGCAGTCTTCGGACAGCGGGCCCCACTGAAGCTTTCTTT
TRBV19	14	TRBJ2-7	TRBD1	NA	CASRPGQGAHEQYF	TGTGCCAGCCGACCGGGACAGGGGGCCCACGAGCAGTACTTC
TRBV11-3	15	TRBJ2-7	TRBD1	NA	CASSLGTGVAYEQYF	TGTGCCAGCAGCTTAGGGACAGGGGTTGCCTACGAGCAGTACTTC
TRBV19	14	TRBJ2-3	NA	NA	CASSPPVSTDTQYF	TGTGCCAGTAGTCCGCCAGTGAGCACAGATACGCAGTATTTT
TRBV29-1	11	TRBJ1-1	NA	NA	CSVERDGPAFF	TGCAGCGTTGAAAGGGATGGTCCAGCTTTCTTT
TRBV6-1	17	TRBJ2-4	TRBD2	NA	CASSEGWGGEAKNIQYF	TGTGCCAGCAGTGAAGGGTGGGGGGGTGAAGCCAAAAACATTCAGTACTTC
TRBV7-6	18	TRBJ2-7	TRBD2	NA	CASSLGSGLAGGAYEQYF	TGTGCCAGCAGCTTAGGCTCGGGACTAGCGGGGGGGGCCTACGAGCAGTACTTC
TRBV29-1	13	TRBJ1-1	TRBD1	NA	CSVEVSGGSEAFF	TGCAGCGTTGAGGTGTCAGGGGGCTCTGAAGCTTTCTTT
TRBV15	12	TRBJ2-3	NA	NA	CATSREADTQYF	TGTGCCACCAGCAGAGAGGCGGATACGCAGTATTTT
TRBV2	15	TRBJ1-3	NA	NA	CASRIQPATGNTIYF	TGTGCCAGCAGGATCCAGCCAGCTACCGGAAACACCATATATTTT
TRBV7-9	12	TRBJ2-7	NA	NA	CASSVDTYEQYF	TGTGCCAGCAGTGTTGACACTTACGAGCAGTACTTC
TRBV29-1	12	TRBJ2-7	TRBD1	NA	CSATGTPYEQYF	TGCAGCGCGACAGGGACCCCCTACGAGCAGTACTTC
TRBV6-1	15	TRBJ2-5	TRBD2	NA	CASSEDKRGVETQYF	TGTGCCAGCAGTGAAGATAAGCGGGGGGTGGAGACCCAGTACTTC
TRBV21-1	17	TRBJ1-2	NA	few	CASSTIRGPKGNYGYTF	TGTGCCAGCAGCACAATACGGGGACCAAAGGGCAACTATGGCTACACCTTC
TRBV7-2	17	TRBJ1-6	NA	NA	CASSLDPPGAGNSPLHF	TGTGCCAGCAGCTTAGATCCCCCAGGGGCGGGCAATTCACCCCTCCACTTT
TRBV19	17	TRBJ1-1	NA	NA	CASSTYQQGLVNTEAFF	TGTGCCAGTAGTACGTATCAACAGGGCCTAGTGAACACTGAAGCTTTCTTT
TRBV7-2	14	TRBJ1-2	NA	NA	CASSLDSTRDHYTF	TGTGCCAGCAGCTTAGATAGTACCAGGGATCACTACACCTTC
TRBV19	17	TRBJ1-5	TRBD1	NA	CASSAPPQGASNQPQHF	TGTGCCAGTAGTGCCCCCCCACAGGGGGCGAGCAATCAGCCCCAGCATTTT
TRBV19	14	TRBJ2-5	TRBD2	NA	CASSIGPGGETQYF	TGTGCCAGTAGTATAGGGCCGGGAGGAGAGACCCAGTACTTC
TRBV5-4	12	TRBJ2-7	NA	NA	CASSLEAHEQYF	TGTGCCAGCAGCTTGGAGGCCCACGAGCAGTACTTC
TRBV7-9	13	TRBJ2-7	NA	NA	CASSQDAGYEQYF	TGTGCCAGCAGCCAAGACGCGGGTTACGAGCAGTACTTC
TRBV7-2	15	TRBJ1-4	NA	once	CASSPDVRTNEKLFF	TGTGCCAGCAGCCCAGATGTGAGGACTAATGAAAAACTGTTTTTT
TRBV7-2	14	TRBJ2-7	NA	NA	CASSFGTQSYEQYF	TGTGCCAGCAGCTTTGGGACACAGTCCTACGAGCAGTACTTC
TRBV5-5	13	TRBJ1-2	NA	NA	CASSSDNLGGYTF	TGTGCCAGCAGCTCGGACAACCTAGGTGGCTACACCTTC
TRBV2	13	TRBJ2-3	NA	NA	CASRPFGADTQYF	TGTGCCAGCAGACCCTTTGGGGCAGATACGCAGTATTTT